The T cell receptor beta chain described here comes from a study of blood T cell repertoires in COVID-19. Study background: Acute and convalescent COVID-19 samples came from the United States, Italy and Spain.

Donors were grouped by their self-reported clinical history. Original handling: Quantification of nucleated cells was approximated via reference gene primer amplification. TCRdb keeps only in-frame clones here, not all; method: immunoSEQ multiplex PCR. Clone size and the V and J calls come from that table; the DNA yielded D and trimming. Seen here are 180,000 or so clones, 80% observed once, and the top ten hold approximately 15%. CDR3 length equals 14 residues. Specimen: PBMCs or T cells enriched from blood (not recorded which). This sequence joins TRBV21-1 and TRBJ1-5; TRBD1 is the table's D call, not checked against the DNA. TRBV21-1 is noted as a pseudogene. The receptor was isolated from a man aged 60 to 69 who had been exposed to COVID-19. This CDR3 reads CASRTGEGNQPQHF. The CDR3 DNA reads as TGTGCCAGTCGGACAGGGGAAGGCAATCAGCCCCAGCATTTT.